The rows below give T cell receptor beta chains drawn from one sample of a study of control samples from healthy donors and cancer patients. Libraries were prepared by immunoSEQ multiplex PCR; TCRdb keeps only in-frame clonotypes and omits some of them. The sample contains 130,000 or so clones, approximately 92% of which appear only once. Sequences were obtained from blood. These receptors were obtained from a man aged 35 to 55 in good health. The CDR3 runs from the conserved cysteine through the conserved F or W. The order of the fields is CDR3 protein, CDR3 DNA, V gene, clone size, J gene, D gene. The D gene is left open where the match is weak. A clone size is listed for some rows: how often the clone was seen (once, few, many), or a class if it is expanded.

CDR3: CASSLVGAYGYTF
DNA: TGTGCCAGCAGCTTGGTGGGGGCGTATGGCTACACCTTC
V: TRBV5-4
size: NA
J: TRBJ1-2
D: NA

CDR3: CATGGTGRQANTGELFF
DNA: TGTGCCACCGGGGGCACAGGACGACAAGCGAACACCGGGGAGCTGTTTTTT
V: TRBV19
size: NA
J: TRBJ2-2
D: NA

CDR3: CASSVLAGLYNEQFF
DNA: TGCGCCAGCAGCGTACTAGCGGGGCTCTACAATGAGCAGTTCTTC
V: TRBV5-1
size: NA
J: TRBJ2-1
D: TRBD2

CDR3: CASSPTSWYQETQYF
DNA: TGTGCCAGCAGCCCAACTAGCTGGTACCAAGAGACCCAGTACTTC
V: TRBV7-2
size: once
J: TRBJ2-5
D: NA

CDR3: CASSLGQGGSTGELFF
DNA: TGCGCCAGCAGCTTAGGACAGGGGGGTTCCACCGGGGAGCTGTTTTTT
V: TRBV5-1
size: NA
J: TRBJ2-2
D: TRBD1

CDR3: CASSGGLYTQYF
DNA: TGTGCCAGCAGCGGGGGGCTATATACGCAGTATTTT
V: TRBV9
size: NA
J: TRBJ2-3
D: NA

CDR3: CASSLGGTGGYEQYF
DNA: TGTGCCAGCAGCTTAGGCGGGACAGGGGGGTACGAGCAGTACTTC
V: TRBV7-6
size: few
J: TRBJ2-7
D: TRBD1

CDR3: CAWRSWGVNDEQYF
DNA: TGTGCCTGGAGATCATGGGGGGTAAACGACGAGCAGTACTTC
V: TRBV30
size: NA
J: TRBJ2-7
D: NA

CDR3: CASSFGYEQYF
DNA: TGTGCCAGCAGTTTCGGTTACGAGCAGTACTTC
V: TRBV12-3/TRBV12-4
size: NA
J: TRBJ2-7
D: NA

CDR3: CASSEGTTGELFF
DNA: TGCGCCAGCAGTGAGGGCACCACCGGGGAGCTGTTTTTT
V: TRBV10-1
size: NA
J: TRBJ2-2
D: NA

CDR3: CASSEVQENSPLHF
DNA: TGTGCCAGCAGTGAAGTCCAGGAAAATTCACCCCTCCACTTT
V: TRBV6-1
size: NA
J: TRBJ1-6
D: NA

CDR3: CASSLGRGHTEAFF
DNA: TGTGCCAGCAGCTTAGGTAGGGGTCACACTGAAGCTTTCTTT
V: TRBV7-9
size: once
J: TRBJ1-1
D: NA

CDR3: CASSPSGFGNTIYF
DNA: TGTGCCAGCAGCCCCTCGGGCTTTGGAAACACCATATATTTT
V: TRBV7-9
size: NA
J: TRBJ1-3
D: NA